Listed here are 25 T cell receptor beta chains from one sample, sequenced in a study of T cell responses to AZD1222 COVID-19 vaccine. Clones were read by immunoSEQ multiplex PCR, and TCRdb kept only the in-frame ones, dropping some. The table includes roughly 120,000 clones, roughly 93% detected once. Material: peripheral blood, obtained on day 0 of AZD1222 vaccination. The receptors derive from an adult in good health.

The J gene is TRBJ2-3, the V gene TRBV9; TRBD2 matches at 16 bases. Germline assignment: CDR1 SGDLS and CDR2 YYNGEE. With V trimmed by 4 bases and J by 7 bases, 6 bases remained unmatched. There are 16 residues in the CDR3. In nucleotides, the CDR3 is TGTGCCAGCAGCACTGGGACTAGCGGGGGGGGATATACGCAGTATTTT. It encodes CASSTGTSGGGYTQYF. Looking up the rest from reference TRBV9 and TRBJ2-3 gives the full variable domain: DSGVTQTPKHLITATGQRVTLRCSPRSGDLSVYWYQQSLDQGLQFLIQYYNGEERAKGNILERFSAQQFPDLHSELNLSSLELGDSALYFCASSTGTSGGGYTQYFGPGTRLTVL.

This chain joins TRBV19 and TRBJ1-1, with D uncertain. This CDR3 is built from 11 residues. Trimming took 5 bases from V and 10 from J, leaving 11 bases between them. CDR1 LNHDA and CDR2 SQIVND come from the germline V gene (reference sequence). The CDR3 sequence is CASSAGKRAFF. Here the CDR3 DNA reads TGTGCCAGTAGTGCGGGGAAAAGAGCTTTCTTT.

The chain has TRBV30 and TRBJ1-1; TRBD1 agrees at 10 bases. This CDR3 is 17 amino acids long. The germline CDR1 and CDR2 sequences are GTSNPN and SVGIG (reference sequence). Trimming removed 2 bases from V and 3 bases from J; junction bases left unmatched: 12. The CDR3 loop reads CAWSSIGDRGGYTEAFF. Written as DNA, the CDR3 is TGTGCCTGGAGTTCCATTGGGGACAGGGGAGGATACACTGAAGCTTTCTTT.

The chain couples TRBV4-3 to TRBJ1-1, with 7 nucleotides matching TRBD1. Trimming at V came to 4 bases and at J to 10 bases, leaving 18 bases not matched to a gene. There are 16 residues in the CDR3. Per germline, CDR1 LGHNA and CDR2 YSLEER. CDR3 protein: CASSPRLRQGPAGAFF. The CDR3 DNA reads as TGCGCCAGCAGCCCGAGGTTGAGACAGGGTCCCGCAGGAGCTTTCTTT.

This chain's CDR3 is CASTTAGGPYNEQFF. The CDR3 nucleotides read TGTGCCAGCACCACAGCGGGAGGGCCCTACAATGAGCAGTTCTTC. V and J are TRBV5-5 and TRBJ2-1, with TRBD2 matching over 10 bases. The germline gives CDR1 SGHKS, CDR2 YYEKEE (reference sequence). The CDR3 spans 15 residues. Trimming took 6 bases from V and 2 from J; bases not matched to a gene: 5.

The chain uses TRBV7-9 and TRBJ2-7, with 7 bases that match TRBD1. Unmatched junction bases numbered 8, after V lost 4 bases and J lost 5 bases. The CDR3 contains 14 residues. Germline V gene sequence: CDR1 SEHNR, CDR2 FQNEAQ (reference sequence). CDR3 DNA: TGTGCCAGCAGCTCGACAGGGAAGTCCCACGAGCAGTACTTC. This codes for CASSSTGKSHEQYF.

The chain uses TRBV18 and TRBJ2-7, with 11 nucleotides matching TRBD1. V was pared by 3 bases and J by 2 bases, with 0 bases of the junction left unmatched. The CDR3 has 14 amino acids. Germline CDR1 reads KGHSH; CDR2 reads LQKENI. CDR3 coding DNA: TGTGCCAGCTCACCGGGACAGGGGGCCTACGAGCAGTACTTC. It encodes CASSPGQGAYEQYF.

This chain uses TRBV19 with TRBJ1-1, with 10 bases lining up with TRBD1. The germline CDR1 and CDR2 sequences are LNHDA and SQIVND (reference sequence). Trimming took 7 bases from V and 11 from J; bases not matched to a gene: 22. CDR3 length: 17 amino acids. This chain's CDR3 is CASTSPGTPGDRGFAFF. The CDR3 bases are TGTGCCAGTACTTCCCCCGGGACACCTGGGGACAGGGGATTTGCTTTCTTT.

The CDR3 region is CASSIGSGTEAFF. DNA for the CDR3: TGTGCCAGCAGTATCGGCTCTGGCACTGAAGCTTTCTTT. This chain connects TRBV27 to TRBJ1-1; no firm D call. Trimming took off 5 bases at V and 4 bases at J, with 11 bases between the two ends. Germline V gene data show CDR1 as MNHEY and CDR2 as SMNVEV (reference sequence). The CDR3 totals 13 residues.

The CDR3 sequence is CASSSPDRRYEQYF. DNA of the CDR3: TGTGCCAGCAGTTCCCCAGACCGGAGGTACGAGCAGTACTTC. The gene calls are TRBV28 and TRBJ2-7; D may be TRBD2 (5 bases). Germline V gene sequence: CDR1 MDHEN, CDR2 SYDVKM. V was cut by 4 bases and J by 4 bases, with 14 bases left in between. This CDR3 comprises 14 residues.

CDR3 sequence (DNA): TGTGCCAGTAGTACCAGACAGGGCTCTAGCGGGAGTATTGCAGATACGCAGTATTTT. This codes for CASSTRQGSSGSIADTQYF. The rearrangement links TRBV19 to TRBJ2-3; 10 nucleotides align to TRBD2. The CDR3 extends over 19 amino acids. After removal of 4 bases from V and 4 bases from J, the junction contained 17 bases not matched to a gene. The germline V gene encodes CDR1 LNHDA and CDR2 SQIVND (reference sequence). The whole variable domain, filled in from reference TRBV19 and TRBJ2-3, reads DGGITQSPKYLFRKEGQNVTLSCEQNLNHDAMYWYRQDPGQGLRLIYYSQIVNDFQKGDIAEGYSVSREKKESFPLTVTSAQKNPTAFYLCASSTRQGSSGSIADTQYFGPGTRLTVL.

The chain carries TRBV15 and TRBJ2-7; perhaps TRBD2 as D (5 bases). Germline CDR1 reads LNHNV; CDR2 reads YYDKDF (reference sequence). V lost 3 bases and J 2 bases, leaving 11 bases between the germline ends. The CDR3 sequence is 14 residues long. CDR3 protein: CATSRAAGTYEQYF. The DNA of the CDR3 is TGTGCCACCAGCAGGGCGGCCGGGACCTACGAGCAGTACTTC.

This clone appeared once. J is TRBJ1-3 and V is TRBV6-5; 7 bases fit TRBD1. V gave up 8 bases and J gave up 3 bases; unmatched junction bases: 7. Germline V gives CDR1 MNHEY, CDR2 SVGAGI. The CDR3 has 14 residues. CDR3 DNA: TGTGCCAGCCGGATGACAGGGTTTGGAAACACCATATATTTT. Translated: CASRMTGFGNTIYF.

The chain has TRBV6-1 and TRBJ2-3; D gene ambiguous. Germline lookup yields CDR1 MNHNS and CDR2 SASEGT. This CDR3 region has 15 residues. Trimming removed 1 base from V and 4 bases from J, with 12 bases in between. The CDR3 nucleotides read TGTGCCAGCAGTGAAGTCTTTCCAGGAGCAGATACGCAGTATTTT. This encodes CASSEVFPGADTQYF.

J is TRBJ1-4 and V is TRBV28, with D possibly TRBD1 on 5 matching bases. V was clipped by 6 bases and J by 7 bases, with 15 bases between them. The CDR3 extends over 14 amino acids. Germline V CDR1 and CDR2: MDHEN, SYDVKM. The CDR3 is CASSPGDQREKLFF. The DNA for the CDR3 is TGTGCCAGCAGCCCCGGGGACCAACGTGAAAAACTGTTTTTT.

The V gene is TRBV6-2 or TRBV6-3, the J gene TRBJ2-1; tentatively, D is TRBD1 or TRBD2 (5 bases each). The germline V and J ends were trimmed by 0 bases and 6 bases, with 9 bases remaining between them. The CDR3 is 14 amino acids. Germline CDR1 reads MNHEY; CDR2 reads SVGEGT. The chain's CDR3 is CASSYSRGGNEQFF. CDR3 in DNA: TGTGCCAGCAGTTACTCGAGGGGCGGCAATGAGCAGTTCTTC.

The chain employs TRBV10-3 and TRBJ2-1; D gene ambiguous. Germline CDR1 is ENHRY and CDR2 is SYGVKD. The CDR3 runs to 13 residues. V lost 7 bases, J lost 6 bases, and 13 bases lay in between. The CDR3 protein is CAIMFGPLNEQFF. The CDR3 coding sequence is TGTGCCATCATGTTCGGGCCCCTCAATGAGCAGTTCTTC.

The chain's CDR3 is CASSRIGTSGGTGELFF. The CDR3 DNA is TGTGCCAGCAGCCGGATTGGGACTAGCGGGGGCACCGGGGAGCTGTTTTTT. The chain has TRBV5-5 and TRBJ2-2; 14 bases agree with TRBD2. Per germline, CDR1 SGHKS and CDR2 YYEKEE (reference sequence). V was clipped by 4 bases and J by 4 bases; unmatched bases: 6. The CDR3 covers 17 residues.

The chain has TRBV6-2 or TRBV6-3 and TRBJ2-2; D gene ambiguous. The V end was cut by 0 bases, the J end by 5 bases, with 4 bases between. Looked up from germline, CDR1 is MNHEY and CDR2 is SVGEGT. This CDR3 comprises 13 residues. The CDR3 coding sequence is TGTGCCAGCAGTTACTCTCAGACCGGGGAGCTGTTTTTT. This sequence encodes CASSYSQTGELFF.

The CDR3 here is CASSPLGASGKNEQFF. Written as DNA, the CDR3 is TGTGCCAGCAGCCCCTTAGGGGCTAGCGGGAAAAATGAGCAGTTCTTC. The chain combines TRBV9 with TRBJ2-1, with 9 bases aligning to TRBD2. Trimming at V came to 4 bases and at J to 7 bases, leaving 12 bases not matched to a gene. Germline CDR1 SGDLS, CDR2 YYNGEE. The CDR3 is 16 amino acids. Full variable domain (remainder filled in from reference TRBV9 and TRBJ2-1): DSGVTQTPKHLITATGQRVTLRCSPRSGDLSVYWYQQSLDQGLQFLIQYYNGEERAKGNILERFSAQQFPDLHSELNLSSLELGDSALYFCASSPLGASGKNEQFFGPGTRLTVL.

The chain is built from TRBV6-5 and TRBJ1-2; D possibly corresponds to TRBD1 (5 bases). Trimming took 3 bases from V and 4 from J, leaving 15 bases between them. CDR3 length equals 15 residues. Germline V gene sequence: CDR1 MNHEY, CDR2 SVGAGI. In nucleotides, the CDR3 is TGTGCCAGCAGTTATCGGGACGGAACTTCCTATGGCTACACCTTC. This gives the protein CASSYRDGTSYGYTF.

The chain joins TRBV28 to TRBJ2-4, with D unresolved. The CDR3 runs 16 residues. V was cut by 5 bases and J by 1 base, with 15 bases left in between. Per germline, CDR1 MDHEN and CDR2 SYDVKM. The CDR3 DNA reads as TGTGCCAGCAGTCCTGTGACCCACGAGGCCAAAAACATTCAGTACTTC. Residues: CASSPVTHEAKNIQYF.

V gene TRBV27 combines with J gene TRBJ2-4; D not resolved. In germline, CDR1 is MNHEY, CDR2 SMNVEV (reference sequence). Trimming cost V 5 bases and J 2 bases, with 13 bases left between them. The length of the CDR3 is 15 residues. CDR3 sequence: CASSPDRITKNIQYF. For the CDR3, the DNA is TGTGCCAGCAGTCCGGACCGCATAACCAAAAACATTCAGTACTTC.

The chain couples TRBV6-5 to TRBJ1-3; 8 bases align to TRBD1. The V gene end was trimmed by 8 bases and the J gene end by 7 bases; junction bases not matched to a gene: 7. Germline-derived CDR1 and CDR2 are MNHEY and SVGAGI. The CDR3 runs to 13 residues. CDR3 in DNA: TGTGCCAGCCATGGACAGGGCTCTAACACCATATATTTT. It specifies CASHGQGSNTIYF.

The chain links TRBV19 to TRBJ1-4; 12 positions match TRBD1. Germline CDR1 LNHDA, CDR2 SQIVND (reference sequence). The trim removed 9 bases at V and 8 bases at J, leaving 10 bases unmatched. The CDR3 runs 15 residues. In DNA form, the CDR3 reads TGTGCCAGCCACCACCCCGGGACAGGGGGCGAAAAACTGTTTTTT. It codes for CASHHPGTGGEKLFF. The whole variable domain, filled in from reference TRBV19 and TRBJ1-4, reads DGGITQSPKYLFRKEGQNVTLSCEQNLNHDAMYWYRQDPGQGLRLIYYSQIVNDFQKGDIAEGYSVSREKKESFPLTVTSAQKNPTAFYLCASHHPGTGGEKLFFGSGTQLSVL.